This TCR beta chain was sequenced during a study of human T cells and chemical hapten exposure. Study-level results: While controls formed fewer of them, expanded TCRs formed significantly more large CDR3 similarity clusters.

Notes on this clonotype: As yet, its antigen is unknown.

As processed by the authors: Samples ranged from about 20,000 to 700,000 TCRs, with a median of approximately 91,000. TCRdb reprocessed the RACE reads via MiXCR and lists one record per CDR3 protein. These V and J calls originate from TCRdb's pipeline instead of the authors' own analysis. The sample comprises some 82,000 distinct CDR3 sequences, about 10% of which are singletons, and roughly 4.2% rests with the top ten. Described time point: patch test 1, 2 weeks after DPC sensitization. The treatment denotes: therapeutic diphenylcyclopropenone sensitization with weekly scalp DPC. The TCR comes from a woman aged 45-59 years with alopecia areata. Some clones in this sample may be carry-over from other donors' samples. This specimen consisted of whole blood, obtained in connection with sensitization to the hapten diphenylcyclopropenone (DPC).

The CDR3 protein is CSAIRQDGARETQYF. The CDR3 bases are TGCAGTGCCATCCGACAGGATGGAGCCCGAGAGACCCAGTACTTC. The V gene is TRBV20-1, the J gene TRBJ2-5; a possible D gene is TRBD1 (6 bases). From germline, CDR1 is DFQATT and CDR2 SNEGSKA (reference sequence). The CDR3 is made up of 15 amino acids. Trimming removed 6 bases at V and 4 bases at J, with 21 bases between.